The 30 T cell receptor beta chains in this list originate from one sample, sequenced in a study of CD8 T cells in ankylosing spondylitis. Findings and limits, study-wide: What appeared characteristic of ankylosing spondylitis blood was a TCR beta motif of several highly homologous variants.

TCRdb called the 5' RACE reads again in MiXCR, with one record for every CDR3 protein. The sample lists about 700,000 distinct CDR3 sequences, under 20% occurring once. These TCRs are of unknown antigen specificity. The specimen was blood, either unsorted or a sorted T cell fraction (not recorded which). The receptors derive from a male donor with ankylosing spondylitis.

In its sample, this clonotype was seen a few times. The chain combines TRBV20-1 with TRBJ1-5, with D hard to call. This CDR3 comprises 12 residues. Trimming removed 3 bases from V and 1 base from J, with 4 bases in between. Germline V gene data show CDR1 as DFQATT and CDR2 as SNEGSKA (reference sequence). CDR3 sequence: CSASWSNQPQHF. The CDR3 region has the DNA TGCAGTGCTAGCTGGAGCAATCAGCCCCAGCATTTT.

This sequence joins TRBV29-1 and TRBJ2-7; TRBD1 aligns across 8 bases. The CDR3 loop spans 13 amino acids. Germline-derived CDR1 and CDR2 are SQVTM and ANQGSEA. V was clipped by 5 bases and J by 2 bases; unmatched bases: 5. Here the CDR3 reads CSVTTGAPYEQYF. For the CDR3, the DNA is TGCAGCGTTACGACAGGGGCCCCCTACGAGCAGTACTTC.

This clonotype was seen a handful of times. The V gene is TRBV9, the J gene TRBJ2-1; the match to TRBD2 covers 9 bases. The length of the CDR3 is 15 residues. Per germline, CDR1 SGDLS and CDR2 YYNGEE. The ends lost 0 bases at V and 8 bases at J; junction bases unmatched: 6. The chain's CDR3 is CASSVAPSGVDEQFF. The CDR3 DNA reads TGTGCCAGCAGCGTAGCCCCTAGCGGGGTAGATGAGCAGTTCTTC.

This clonotype has ten or more counts. The chain couples TRBV6-2 or TRBV6-3 to TRBJ1-2, with 7 bases aligning to TRBD1. Germline V gives CDR1 MNHEY, CDR2 SVGEGT. There are 12 residues in the CDR3. Unmatched junction bases numbered 4, after V lost 5 bases and J lost 7 bases. In DNA form, the CDR3 reads TGTGCCAGCAGTCAGGGGGTCCCTGGCTACACCTTC. Amino acids: CASSQGVPGYTF.

The chain couples TRBV4-1 to TRBJ2-5, with 8 bases matching TRBD2. This CDR3 comprises 14 residues. V lost 1 base to trimming and J lost 4 bases; unmatched junction nucleotides: 2. Germline CDR1 is MGHRA and CDR2 is YSYEKL. The CDR3 bases are TGCGCCAGCAGCCAAGCGGGAGGGCCAGAGACCCAGTACTTC. It specifies CASSQAGGPETQYF.

The chain couples TRBV30 to TRBJ1-1; no clear D. CDR1 is GTSNPN, CDR2 SVGIG, per germline (reference sequence). Trimming took off 0 bases at V and 6 bases at J, with 11 bases between the two ends. The CDR3 spans 13 residues. The CDR3 here is CAWSVVGSPEAFF. The CDR3 DNA follows: TGTGCCTGGAGTGTAGTAGGGAGTCCTGAAGCTTTCTTT.

About this clonotype itself: A junction end diverges from the germline sequence, so it may reflect a read error. The rearrangement uses TRBV7-7 and TRBJ2-2, with D unclear. Germline loops: CDR1 SSHAT, CDR2 FNYEAQ (reference sequence). This CDR3 has 15 amino acids. CDR3 protein: CASSNGPRNTGELFF. DNA of the CDR3: TGTGCTAGCAGCAATGGTCCACGTAACACCGGGGAGCTGTTTTTT. Full variable domain (missing parts from reference TRBV7-7 and TRBJ2-2): GAGVSQSPRYKVTKRGQDVTLRCDPISSHATLYWYQQALGQGPEFLTYFNYEAQPDKSGLPSDRFSAERPEGSISTLTIQRTEQRDSAMYRCASSNGPRNTGELFFGEGSRLTVL.

This CDR3 is CASRAQRGDGTDTQYF. The DNA for the CDR3 is TGTGCCAGCAGAGCGCAACGGGGGGATGGCACAGATACGCAGTATTTT. The rearrangement links TRBV12-3 or TRBV12-4 to TRBJ2-3; 7 nucleotides line up with TRBD2. CDR3 length: 16 amino acids. After removal of 6 bases from V and 1 base from J, the junction contained 10 bases not matched to a gene.

The chain employs TRBV27 and TRBJ2-7, with 9 bases aligning to TRBD2. CDR3 size: 13 residues. Germline CDR1 and CDR2: MNHEY and SMNVEV (reference sequence). J was trimmed by 1 base and V by 8 bases; bases with no gene match: 3. The DNA for the CDR3 is TGTGCCAGCCAGCTAGCGGGATCCTACGAGCAGTACTTC. Translating gives CASQLAGSYEQYF.

This clonotype was seen a handful of times. V and J are TRBV6-5 and TRBJ2-7; D is possibly TRBD2 (6 bases). The germline gives CDR1 MNHEY, CDR2 SVGAGI. The CDR3 has 14 amino acids. V was shortened by 2 bases and J by 2 bases, with 10 bases between the two germline ends. CDR3 DNA: TGTGCCAGCAGTTACCGCCGGGAGACCTACGAGCAGTACTTC. Amino acids: CASSYRRETYEQYF.

The chain carries TRBV7-2 and TRBJ1-6; TRBD1 aligns across 7 bases. Unmatched junction bases numbered 9, after V lost 2 bases and J lost 14 bases. CDR1 and CDR2 from the germline V gene are SGHTA and FQGNSA. The CDR3 totals 14 residues. The CDR3 here is CASSLTQGVETLHF. The CDR3 coding sequence is TGTGCCAGCAGCTTAACCCAGGGGGTTGAGACCCTCCACTTT.

The chain recombines TRBV6-6 with TRBJ1-5; tentatively, D is TRBD1 (6 bases). The CDR3 is made up of 13 amino acids. The V gene lost 6 bases and the J gene lost 4 bases, with 10 bases spanning the gap. Germline CDR1 MNHNY, CDR2 SVGAGI (reference sequence). The CDR3: CASRQGLNQPQHF. The CDR3 DNA reads TGTGCCAGCAGACAGGGACTGAATCAGCCCCAGCATTTT.

This clonotype was seen many times. One base away lies a much larger clone, so this may be a sequencing read error. The genes are TRBV3-1 and TRBJ1-1; D is uncertain. This CDR3 comprises 14 residues. Per the germline V gene, CDR1 is LGHDT and CDR2 is YNNKEL (reference sequence). V lost 0 bases and J lost 2, with 7 bases in between. Here the CDR3 DNA reads TGTGCCAGCAGCCAAGAGGGTCACAACACTGAAGCTTTCTTT. This translates into CASSQEGHNTEAFF.

This clonotype was observed a few times. The chain combines TRBV29-1 with TRBJ2-1; 14 bases fit TRBD2. Germline V lookup: CDR1 SQVTM, CDR2 ANQGSEA. V gave up 0 bases and J gave up 7 bases; unmatched junction bases: 8. The CDR3 length is 17 residues. CDR3 in amino acids: CSVEDKTSGRAGNEQFF. The CDR3 coding sequence is TGCAGCGTTGAAGATAAGACTAGCGGGAGGGCCGGGAATGAGCAGTTCTTC.

CDR3 DNA: TGTGCCAGCAGCGGACAGGGGGGCGAGAACACTGAAGCTTTCTTT. Translated: CASSGQGGENTEAFF. The gene calls are TRBV9 and TRBJ1-1, with 9 bases that match TRBD1. The CDR3 is 15 amino acids. From germline, CDR1 is SGDLS and CDR2 YYNGEE. The trim removed 3 bases at V and 1 base at J, leaving 4 bases unmatched.

This clonotype was found a few times. This chain joins TRBV5-1 and TRBJ2-3; TRBD2 might be the D (5 bases). This CDR3 contains 15 residues. Trimming took 0 bases from V and 3 from J, leaving 11 bases between them. CDR1 and CDR2 (germline): SGHRS, YFSETQ. CDR3 sequence reads: CASSLGAVKTDTQYF. The CDR3 DNA reads as TGCGCCAGCAGCTTGGGAGCGGTGAAGACAGATACGCAGTATTTT.

DNA for the CDR3: TGTGCCAGCAGCCAAGGAGGCGCTGAAGCTTTCTTT. Protein product: CASSQGGAEAFF. The chain has TRBV4-2 and TRBJ1-1, with unresolved D. Germline V gene sequence: CDR1 LGHNA, CDR2 YNFKEQ. This CDR3 is built from 12 residues. Trimming removed 1 base from V and 6 bases from J, with 6 bases in between.

This clonotype was detected only a few times. The V call is TRBV5-1, the J call TRBJ1-2; TRBD1 matches at 7 bases. The trim removed 5 bases at V and 4 bases at J, leaving 2 bases unmatched. The CDR3 runs to 12 residues. Per the germline V gene, CDR1 is SGHRS and CDR2 is YFSETQ. CDR3 sequence reads: CASRRQGYGYTF. The CDR3 coding sequence is TGCGCCAGCAGGAGACAGGGCTATGGCTACACCTTC.

This clonotype turned up a few times. The genes are TRBV29-1 and TRBJ2-5, with D perhaps matching TRBD2 (6 bases). In germline, CDR1 is SQVTM, CDR2 ANQGSEA. This CDR3 has 13 amino acids. V lost 7 bases and J lost 5, with 17 bases in between. CDR3 protein: CSESGSVGETQYF. The CDR3 DNA reads TGCAGCGAAAGCGGGTCTGTTGGGGAGACCCAGTACTTC.

This clonotype was recorded a few times. The genes are TRBV2 and TRBJ2-7, with D tentatively TRBD2 (6 bases). There are 12 residues in the CDR3. Trimming removed 3 bases from V and 7 bases from J, with 10 bases in between. Germline V CDR1 and CDR2: SNHLY, FYNNEI. CDR3 nucleotides: TGTGCCAGCAGTGACGACGCGGGGGAGCAGTACTTC. Its translation: CASSDDAGEQYF.

This clonotype has at least ten counts. J is TRBJ2-6 and V is TRBV12-3 or TRBV12-4, with D hard to call. Trimming took off 1 base at V and 4 bases at J, with 5 bases between the two ends. The CDR3 runs to 14 residues. CDR3 residues: CASSLERGANVLTF. CDR3 DNA sequence: TGTGCCAGCAGTTTAGAACGGGGGGCCAACGTCCTGACTTTC.

V usage is TRBV20-1 and J usage is TRBJ1-4; D is undetermined. CDR1 is DFQATT, CDR2 SNEGSKA, per germline (reference sequence). Trimming removed 3 bases at V and 7 bases at J, with 12 bases between. This CDR3 is 13 amino acids long. This CDR3 reads CSASGVTSEKLFF. CDR3 nucleotide sequence: TGCAGTGCTAGTGGGGTTACGAGTGAAAAACTGTTTTTT.

This clonotype was counted ten times or more. The rearrangement joins TRBV10-2 to TRBJ2-2, with no clear D. Germline-derived CDR1 and CDR2 are WSHSY and SAAADI. The ends were cut back, 8 bases at V and 1 base at J, with 14 bases in the middle. CDR3 length: 15 amino acids. CDR3 loop: CASGATVKNTGELFF. The CDR3 region has the DNA TGCGCCAGCGGAGCGACGGTTAAGAACACCGGGGAGCTGTTTTTT.

The rearrangement links TRBV7-2 to TRBJ2-7; tentatively, D is TRBD1 (6 bases). The germline CDR1 and CDR2 sequences are SGHTA and FQGNSA. Deletions cut 6 bases from V and 0 bases from J, with 18 bases between. The CDR3 loop spans 16 amino acids. CDR3 in DNA: TGTGCCAGCAGTCCAACAGGGTGGTCGAGCTCCTACGAGCAGTACTTC. It encodes CASSPTGWSSSYEQYF.

This clonotype came up a few times. The V call is TRBV29-1, the J call TRBJ2-1; perhaps TRBD2 as D (6 bases). The CDR3 contains 11 residues. V lost 6 bases and J 13 bases, leaving 16 bases between the germline ends. Germline V lookup: CDR1 SQVTM, CDR2 ANQGSEA. DNA for the CDR3: TGCAGCGTCGTACGGGACTCTATACAGTTCTTC. Its protein is CSVVRDSIQFF.

This clonotype was recorded many times. The chain employs TRBV20-1 and TRBJ1-1; perhaps TRBD1 as D (6 bases). V was pared by 1 base and J by 0 bases, with 15 bases between. CDR1 and CDR2 from the germline V gene are DFQATT and SNEGSKA (reference sequence). The CDR3 consists of 16 residues. The CDR3 region is CSARVGMTGMNTEAFF. The CDR3 DNA follows: TGCAGTGCTAGAGTGGGGATGACAGGCATGAACACTGAAGCTTTCTTT.

The V gene is TRBV15, the J gene TRBJ2-5; D may be TRBD1 or TRBD2 (5 bases each). The V end was cut by 4 bases, the J end by 5 bases, with 17 bases between. This CDR3 has 15 residues. Germline V gene sequence: CDR1 LNHNV, CDR2 YYDKDF (reference sequence). The CDR3 sequence is CATSIPGPPPETQYF. The CDR3 DNA follows: TGTGCCACCAGCATACCGGGGCCTCCACCCGAGACCCAGTACTTC.

The J gene is TRBJ2-4, the V gene TRBV3-1; 8 bases line up with TRBD1. V shed 3 bases and J 5 bases; nucleotides not matched to a gene: 3. CDR1 and CDR2 (germline): LGHDT, YNNKEL (reference sequence). The CDR3 runs to 14 residues. Written as DNA, the CDR3 is TGTGCCAGCAGCCAGGCGACAGGGGAAAACATTCAGTACTTC. Residues: CASSQATGENIQYF.

J is TRBJ2-3 and V is TRBV4-1; 11 nucleotides line up with TRBD2. The CDR3 consists of 18 residues. The V gene end was trimmed by 0 bases and the J gene end by 2 bases; junction bases not matched to a gene: 7. Germline loops: CDR1 MGHRA, CDR2 YSYEKL. This chain's CDR3 is CASSQDKASGGYTDTQYF. The CDR3 DNA reads as TGCGCCAGCAGCCAAGATAAGGCTAGCGGGGGGTACACAGATACGCAGTATTTT.

V and J are TRBV5-4 and TRBJ1-1; perhaps TRBD1 as D (5 bases). The CDR3 is 15 residues long. Between the trimmed V and J ends, which lost 0 bases and 1 base, there was a span of 10 bases. The germline V gene encodes CDR1 SGHNT and CDR2 YYREEE (reference sequence). The CDR3 loop is CASSLARERNTEAFF. Written as DNA, the CDR3 is TGTGCCAGCAGCTTGGCCAGGGAGAGGAACACTGAAGCTTTCTTT.